This TCR beta chain was sequenced for a study of CD8 T cells in ankylosing spondylitis. Study-wide findings and caveats: Disease-linked clones displayed a CD8+ phenotype and appeared relatively rarely in peripheral blood. A motif in TCR beta, a set of under ten highly homologous variants, appeared characteristic of ankylosing spondylitis blood. As reported, disease-linked clones showed significant enrichment in matched ankylosing spondylitis synovial fluid.

With molecular barcodes, quantitative 5'-RACE was used to make the TCR beta libraries. TCRdb reprocessed the 5' RACE reads via MiXCR and lists one record per CDR3 protein. The sample shows approximately 200,000 distinct CDR3 sequences, roughly 13% of them seen only once. About this clonotype: Its cognate antigen is unknown. The DNA is omitted, as the CDR3 cannot be located on it reliably, and the CDR3 follows TCRdb's listing.

Material for sequencing was blood, either unsorted or a sorted T cell fraction (not recorded which). The receptor comes from a male donor with ankylosing spondylitis or in good health (not recorded which).

The CDR3: CASGLVLPPGSCFF. The chain is built from TRBV12-5 and TRBJ2-2; the table's D call, TRBD2, was not checked against the DNA. Germline-derived CDR1 and CDR2 are LGHNT and FRNRAP. Ends included, the CDR3 has 14 residues.